This record concerns one T cell receptor (beta chain) sequence. Its antigen is unknown. Primers: 60 Vbeta forward and 13 Jbeta reverse. Profiling relied on immunoSEQ multiplex PCR, and the TCRdb table lists in-frame clones only, not all of them. The sample has some 150,000 clones, 77% seen once. This record comes from a study of cytomegalovirus exposure and HLA in healthy donors. The germline V gene encodes CDR1 SGHDN and CDR2 FVKESK. V gave up 1 base and J gave up 5 bases, with 8 bases separating them. This CDR3 comprises 14 residues. Healthy bone marrow donors made up the cohort. Overall study findings and caveats: Among TCR sequences, most were rare, though some public TCRs appeared in many donors.

The source material was PBMCs. The V call is TRBV14, the J call TRBJ2-2; D is uncertain. This TCR came from a male donor in good health and CMV-seronegative. The CDR3 DNA is TGTGCCAGCAGCCAAGTAGCTAGGACCGGGGAGCTGTTTTTT. Amino acids: CASSQVARTGELFF. Drawing the rest from reference TRBV14 and TRBJ2-2, the complete variable domain is EAGVTQFPSHSVIEKGQTVTLRCDPISGHDNLYWYRRVMGKEIKFLLHFVKESKQDESGMPNNRFLAERTGGTYSTLKVQPAELEDSGVYFCASSQVARTGELFFGEGSRLTVL.